The 17 T cell receptor beta chains in this list originate from one sample, sequenced in a study of glioma-infiltrating T cells. The iRepertoire nested amplicon-rescue multiplex PCR amplified TCR alpha and beta CDR3s from RNA. Using its own MiXCR run on the multiplex PCR reads, TCRdb lists one record per CDR3 protein. The sample lists about 4,900 distinct CDR3 sequences, roughly 32% occurring once. The source material was glioma tissue, nonneoplastic brain tissue, or PBMCs (not recorded which). The receptors come from a human donor with low-grade glioma or glioblastoma, undergoing nonglioma brain surgery, or in good health (not recorded which).

This clonotype is medium-sized. The chain uses TRBV9 and TRBJ1-1; tentative D call: TRBD1 (5 bases). The germline V gene encodes CDR1 SGDLS and CDR2 YYNGEE. The CDR3 has 14 amino acids. V was shortened by 3 bases and J by 11 bases, with 20 bases between the two germline ends. CDR3 protein: CASSEGTADSMAFF. The CDR3, as DNA: TGTGCCAGCAGCGAGGGGACCGCCGATTCCATGGCTTTCTTT.

The chain uses TRBV29-1 and TRBJ1-4; the D gene is possibly TRBD1 (6 bases). Germline loops: CDR1 SQVTM, CDR2 ANQGSEA. Trimming left V 4 bases short and J 6 bases short, with 12 bases between. The CDR3 length is 13 residues. The CDR3 DNA sequence: TGCAGCGTTGCAGGGGCCACTTATGAAAAACTGTTTTTT. It is translated as CSVAGATYEKLFF.

This chain connects TRBV5-1 to TRBJ2-5; 11 bases are shared with TRBD1. With V trimmed by 4 bases and J by 2 bases, 10 bases remained unmatched. The CDR3 spans 17 residues. Germline CDR1 is SGHRS and CDR2 is YFSETQ. The CDR3 bases are TGCGCCAGCAGCCTAAGGACAGGGGGCTTCGGTCAAGAGACCCAGTACTTC. Translation gives CASSLRTGGFGQETQYF.

CDR3 residues: CATQSSILEETQYF. For the CDR3, the DNA is TGTGCCACCCAGAGCTCAATCCTCGAGGAGACCCAGTACTTC. V and J are TRBV24-1 and TRBJ2-5; D is uncertain. The CDR3 consists of 14 residues. Trimming took 9 bases from V and 5 from J, leaving 18 bases between them. Per the germline V gene, CDR1 is KGHDR and CDR2 is SFDVKD.

Within the sample, this clonotype is medium-sized. The chain employs TRBV6-1 and TRBJ2-2; either TRBD1 or TRBD2 may supply D (5 bases each). Germline CDR1 and CDR2: MNHNS and SASEGT. The length of the CDR3 is 15 residues. With 7 bases removed from V and 1 base from J, the gap between germline ends came to 13 bases. Written as DNA, the CDR3 is TGTGCCAGCACCTCCCCAGGGAGGAACACCGGGGAGCTGTTTTTT. It yields the protein CASTSPGRNTGELFF.

This clonotype was seen many times. The CDR3 region is CASSKVGDRGNNEQFF. The CDR3 DNA reads TGTGCCAGTAGTAAGGTGGGGGACAGGGGTAACAATGAGCAGTTCTTC. The J gene is TRBJ2-1, the V gene TRBV19; 10 bases map to TRBD1. V trimming: 4 bases; J trimming: 5 bases; junction bases outside the gene matches: 8. The germline gives CDR1 LNHDA, CDR2 SQIVND (reference sequence). The CDR3 consists of 16 residues.

The rearrangement links TRBV5-5 to TRBJ1-6; D unresolved. The CDR3 has 15 amino acids. From germline, CDR1 is SGHKS and CDR2 YYEKEE (reference sequence). Trimming removed 4 bases at V and 6 bases at J, with 14 bases between. CDR3 DNA sequence: TGTGCCAGCAGCAGCACCTCGGGGTCTAATTCACCCCTCCACTTT. Translating gives CASSSTSGSNSPLHF.

The sample holds many counts of this clonotype. The chain joins TRBV4-2 to TRBJ2-2, with D maybe TRBD1 (5 bases). The length of the CDR3 is 15 residues. CDR1 LGHNA and CDR2 YNFKEQ come from the germline V gene. V lost 2 bases, J lost 6 bases, and 13 bases lay in between. The CDR3 DNA reads TGTGCCAGCAGCCAACTCCAGGGTGGCGCCGGGGAGCTGTTTTTT. Translation gives CASSQLQGGAGELFF.

V and J are TRBV27 and TRBJ2-3, with TRBD2 identical over 9 bases. This CDR3 has 14 amino acids. Germline V gene sequence: CDR1 MNHEY, CDR2 SMNVEV (reference sequence). Unmatched junction bases numbered 5, after V lost 3 bases and J lost 7 bases. The chain's CDR3 is CASSLQRGANTQYF. CDR3 nucleotide sequence: TGTGCCAGCAGTTTGCAGCGGGGGGCGAATACGCAGTATTTT.

This clonotype was found many times. The J gene is TRBJ2-7, the V gene TRBV19; TRBD1 matches 9 bases. The CDR3 spans 15 residues. Germline-derived CDR1 and CDR2 are LNHDA and SQIVND (reference sequence). V lost 6 bases to trimming and J lost 1 base; unmatched junction nucleotides: 7. The CDR3 spells CASSPGTGTSYEQYF. CDR3 nucleotide sequence: TGTGCCAGTAGCCCCGGGACAGGGACGTCCTACGAGCAGTACTTC.

This clonotype is medium-sized by share. The V gene is TRBV4-1, the J gene TRBJ1-1; D gene unclear. Germline assignment: CDR1 MGHRA and CDR2 YSYEKL. This CDR3 is 15 amino acids long. Trimming took off 2 bases at V and 0 bases at J, with 10 bases between the two ends. CDR3: CASSQSSDLNTEAFF. The CDR3 DNA reads TGCGCCAGCAGCCAATCCTCAGACCTGAACACTGAAGCTTTCTTT.

J is TRBJ2-3 and V is TRBV18; 15 bases are shared with TRBD2. The germline V gene has CDR1 KGHSH and CDR2 LQKENI. V trimming: 0 bases; J trimming: 4 bases; junction bases outside the gene matches: 2. The CDR3 has 17 amino acids. The CDR3 bases are TGTGCCAGCTCACCACCGGGACTAGCGGGAGGAGCAGATACGCAGTATTTT. Protein: CASSPPGLAGGADTQYF.

V usage is TRBV12-3 or TRBV12-4 and J usage is TRBJ2-3, with 9 nucleotides matching TRBD2. With V trimmed by 1 base and J by 4 bases, 3 bases remained unmatched. The length of the CDR3 is 15 residues. CDR3 in DNA: TGTGCCAGCAGTTTAGGCGGGGGGGAATCAGATACGCAGTATTTT. Encoded protein: CASSLGGGESDTQYF.

This clonotype is termed medium-sized. The chain joins TRBV4-1 to TRBJ1-1; 7 nucleotides agree with TRBD1. Germline V gene sequence: CDR1 MGHRA, CDR2 YSYEKL. The V gene end was trimmed by 1 base and the J gene end by 3 bases; junction bases not matched to a gene: 2. The CDR3 has 14 amino acids. CDR3 in amino acids: CASSQVQGDTEAFF. CDR3 DNA sequence: TGCGCCAGCAGCCAAGTCCAGGGGGACACTGAAGCTTTCTTT.

This clonotype occurred many times. The gene calls are TRBV2 and TRBJ2-7, with unresolved D. The germline gives CDR1 SNHLY, CDR2 FYNNEI. The CDR3 consists of 15 residues. The V end was cut by 5 bases, the J end by 2 bases, with 16 bases between. CDR3 region: CASSKGESITYEQYF. The CDR3 nucleotides are TGTGCCAGCAGTAAAGGAGAAAGTATTACCTACGAGCAGTACTTC. The full variable domain, in which reference TRBV2 and TRBJ2-7 provide the parts outside the CDR3, is EPEVTQTPSHQVTQMGQEVILRCVPISNHLYFYWYRQILGQKVEFLVSFYNNEISEKSEIFDDQFSVERPDGSNFTLKIRSTKLEDSAMYFCASSKGESITYEQYFGPGTRLTVT.

At least ten counts were recorded for this clonotype. The chain couples TRBV10-2 to TRBJ1-1; the D gene is possibly TRBD1 (5 bases). CDR3 length equals 13 residues. Trimming took 6 bases from V and 4 from J, leaving 12 bases between them. Per germline, CDR1 WSHSY and CDR2 SAAADI. CDR3 DNA: TGCGCCAGCAGCCAGGGACTGGTCACTGAAGCTTTCTTT. Residues: CASSQGLVTEAFF.

By share of the sample, this clonotype is medium-sized. This chain links TRBV6-1 with TRBJ2-3; maybe TRBD1 (6 bases). V was pared by 6 bases and J by 6 bases, with 16 bases between. The CDR3 extends over 14 amino acids. Germline-derived CDR1 and CDR2 are MNHNS and SASEGT. The CDR3 reads CASSPGAFTDTQYF. CDR3 in DNA: TGTGCCAGCAGCCCAGGGGCTTTTACTGATACGCAGTATTTT.